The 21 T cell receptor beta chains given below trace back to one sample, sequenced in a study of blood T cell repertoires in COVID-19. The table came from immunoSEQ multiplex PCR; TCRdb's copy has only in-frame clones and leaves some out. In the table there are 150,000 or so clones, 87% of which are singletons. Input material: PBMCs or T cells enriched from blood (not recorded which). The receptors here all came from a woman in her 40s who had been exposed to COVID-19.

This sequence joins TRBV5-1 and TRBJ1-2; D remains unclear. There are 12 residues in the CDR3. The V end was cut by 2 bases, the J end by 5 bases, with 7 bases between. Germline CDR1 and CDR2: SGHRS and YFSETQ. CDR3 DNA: TGCGCCAGCAGCTTCACGGGGTATGGCTACACCTTC. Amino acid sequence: CASSFTGYGYTF. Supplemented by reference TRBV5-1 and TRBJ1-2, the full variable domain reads KAGVTQTPRYLIKTRGQQVTLSCSPISGHRSVSWYQQTPGQGLQFLFEYFSETQRNKGNFPGRFSGRQFSNSRSEMNVSTLELGDSALYLCASSFTGYGYTFGSGTRLTVV.

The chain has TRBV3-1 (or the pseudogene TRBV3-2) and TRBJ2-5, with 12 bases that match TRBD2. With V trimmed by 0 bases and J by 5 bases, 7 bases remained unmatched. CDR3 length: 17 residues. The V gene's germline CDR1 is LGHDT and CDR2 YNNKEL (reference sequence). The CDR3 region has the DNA TGTGCCAGCAGCCAAGACGGTCTAGCGGGGGGGCGGGAGACCCAGTACTTC. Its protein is CASSQDGLAGGRETQYF.

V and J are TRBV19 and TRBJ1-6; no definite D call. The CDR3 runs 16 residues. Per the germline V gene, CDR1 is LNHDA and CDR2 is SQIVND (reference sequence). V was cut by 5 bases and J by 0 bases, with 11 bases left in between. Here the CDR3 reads CASSGQKSSYNSPLHF. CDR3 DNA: TGTGCCAGTAGTGGGCAGAAAAGCTCCTATAATTCACCCCTCCACTTT.

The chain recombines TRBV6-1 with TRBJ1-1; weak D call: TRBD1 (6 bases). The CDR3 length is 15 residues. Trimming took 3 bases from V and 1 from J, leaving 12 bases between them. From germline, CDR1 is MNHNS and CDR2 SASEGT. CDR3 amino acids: CASSEGAAGNTEAFF. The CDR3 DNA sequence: TGTGCCAGCAGTGAGGGGGCCGCAGGGAACACTGAAGCTTTCTTT.

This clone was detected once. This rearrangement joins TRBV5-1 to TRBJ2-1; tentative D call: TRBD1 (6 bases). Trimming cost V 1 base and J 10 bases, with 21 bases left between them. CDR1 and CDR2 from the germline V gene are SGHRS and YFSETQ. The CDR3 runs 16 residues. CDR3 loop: CASSLRGDTQLSEQFF. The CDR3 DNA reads TGCGCCAGCAGCTTGCGAGGGGACACTCAACTGTCGGAGCAGTTCTTC. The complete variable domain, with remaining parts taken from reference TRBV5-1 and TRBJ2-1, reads KAGVTQTPRYLIKTRGQQVTLSCSPISGHRSVSWYQQTPGQGLQFLFEYFSETQRNKGNFPGRFSGRQFSNSRSEMNVSTLELGDSALYLCASSLRGDTQLSEQFFGPGTRLTVL.

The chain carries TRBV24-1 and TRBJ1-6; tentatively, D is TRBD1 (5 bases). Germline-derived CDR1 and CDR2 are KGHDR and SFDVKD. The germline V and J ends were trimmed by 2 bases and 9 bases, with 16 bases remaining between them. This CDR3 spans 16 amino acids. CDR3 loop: CATSDSRDFGGSPLHF. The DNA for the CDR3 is TGTGCCACCAGTGATTCCCGGGACTTCGGGGGTTCACCCCTCCACTTT.

The CDR3 DNA sequence: TGTGCCATCAGTGAAATTGGGACAGATGGCTACACCTTC. Translating gives CAISEIGTDGYTF. The chain employs TRBV10-3 and TRBJ1-2, with 7 bases lining up with TRBD1. Looked up from germline, CDR1 is ENHRY and CDR2 is SYGVKD. V dropped 3 bases and J dropped 6; count of bases not matched to a gene: 4. The CDR3 is 13 residues long.

The CDR3 loop reads CASSLGGYQETQYF. The CDR3 DNA reads as TGTGCCAGCAGTTTGGGAGGGTACCAAGAGACCCAGTACTTC. The chain uses TRBV28 and TRBJ2-5; 7 positions agree with TRBD2. The V gene end was trimmed by 3 bases and the J gene end by 0 bases; junction bases not matched to a gene: 1. This CDR3 is 14 amino acids long. The V gene's germline CDR1 is MDHEN and CDR2 SYDVKM.

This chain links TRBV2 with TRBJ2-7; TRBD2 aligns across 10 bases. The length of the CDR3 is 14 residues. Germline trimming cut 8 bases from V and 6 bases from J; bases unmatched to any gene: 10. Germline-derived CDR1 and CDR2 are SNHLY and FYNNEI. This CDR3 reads CASDWSGRAPEQYF. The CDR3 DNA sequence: TGTGCCAGCGACTGGAGCGGGAGGGCCCCCGAGCAGTACTTC. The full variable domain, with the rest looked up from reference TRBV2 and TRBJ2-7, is EPEVTQTPSHQVTQMGQEVILRCVPISNHLYFYWYRQILGQKVEFLVSFYNNEISEKSEIFDDQFSVERPDGSNFTLKIRSTKLEDSAMYFCASDWSGRAPEQYFGPGTRLTVT.

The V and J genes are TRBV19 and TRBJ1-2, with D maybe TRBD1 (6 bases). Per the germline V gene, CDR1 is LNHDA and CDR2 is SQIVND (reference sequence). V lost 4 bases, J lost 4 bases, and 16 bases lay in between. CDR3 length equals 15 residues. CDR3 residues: CASSNPGQKVYGYTF. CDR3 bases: TGTGCCAGTAGTAATCCGGGACAAAAAGTCTATGGCTACACCTTC.

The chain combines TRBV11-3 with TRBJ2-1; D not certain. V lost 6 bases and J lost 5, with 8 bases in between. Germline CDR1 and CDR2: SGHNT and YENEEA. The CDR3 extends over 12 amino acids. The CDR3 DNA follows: TGTGCCAGCAGTCTTAGAGACAATGAGCAGTTCTTC. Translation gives CASSLRDNEQFF.

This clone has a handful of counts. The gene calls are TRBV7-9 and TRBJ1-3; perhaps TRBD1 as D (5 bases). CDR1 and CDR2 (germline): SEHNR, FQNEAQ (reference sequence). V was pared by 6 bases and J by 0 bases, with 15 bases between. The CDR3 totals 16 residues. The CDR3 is CASRARQPSSGNTIYF. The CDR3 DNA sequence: TGTGCCAGCAGGGCTCGACAGCCCTCCTCTGGAAACACCATATATTTT.

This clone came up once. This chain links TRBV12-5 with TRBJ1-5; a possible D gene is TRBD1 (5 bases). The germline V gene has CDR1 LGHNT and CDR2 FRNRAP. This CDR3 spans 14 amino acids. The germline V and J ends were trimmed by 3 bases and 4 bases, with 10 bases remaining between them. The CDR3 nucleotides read TGTGCTAGTGGTTTTCAGGGTTCGAATCAGCCCCAGCATTTT. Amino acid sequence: CASGFQGSNQPQHF.

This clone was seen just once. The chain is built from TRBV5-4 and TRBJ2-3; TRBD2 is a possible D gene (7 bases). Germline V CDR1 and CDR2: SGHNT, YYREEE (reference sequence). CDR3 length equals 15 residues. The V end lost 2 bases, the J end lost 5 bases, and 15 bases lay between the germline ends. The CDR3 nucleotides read TGTGCCAGCAGCTTTGGGGGGGGGCAAGTAGATACGCAGTATTTT. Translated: CASSFGGGQVDTQYF.

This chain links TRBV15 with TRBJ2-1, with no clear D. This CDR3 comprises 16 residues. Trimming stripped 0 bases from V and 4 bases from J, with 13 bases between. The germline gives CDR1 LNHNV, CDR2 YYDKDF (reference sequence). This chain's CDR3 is CATSRDRGPFYNEQFF. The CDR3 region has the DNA TGTGCCACCAGCAGAGATCGCGGTCCCTTTTACAATGAGCAGTTCTTC.

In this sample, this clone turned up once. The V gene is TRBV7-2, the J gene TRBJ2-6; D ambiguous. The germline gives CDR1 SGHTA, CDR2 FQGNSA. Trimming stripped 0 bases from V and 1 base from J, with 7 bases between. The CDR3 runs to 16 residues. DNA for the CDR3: TGTGCCAGCAGCTTAGCGGGCAGGTCTGGGGCCAACGTCCTGACTTTC. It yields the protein CASSLAGRSGANVLTF.

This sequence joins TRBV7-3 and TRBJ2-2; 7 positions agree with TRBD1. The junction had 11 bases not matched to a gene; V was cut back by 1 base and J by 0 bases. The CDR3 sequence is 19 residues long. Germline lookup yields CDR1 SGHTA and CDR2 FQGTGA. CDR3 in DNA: TGTGCCAGCAGCTTAAAGTTTTCGTTCGGACAGGCGAACACCGGGGAGCTGTTTTTT. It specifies CASSLKFSFGQANTGELFF.

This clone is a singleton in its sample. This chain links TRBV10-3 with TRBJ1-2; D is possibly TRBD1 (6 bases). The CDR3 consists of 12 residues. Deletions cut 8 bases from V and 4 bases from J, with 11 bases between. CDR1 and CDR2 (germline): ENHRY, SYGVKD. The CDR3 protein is CAIGQGGYGYTF. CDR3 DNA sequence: TGTGCCATCGGACAAGGGGGCTATGGCTACACCTTC.

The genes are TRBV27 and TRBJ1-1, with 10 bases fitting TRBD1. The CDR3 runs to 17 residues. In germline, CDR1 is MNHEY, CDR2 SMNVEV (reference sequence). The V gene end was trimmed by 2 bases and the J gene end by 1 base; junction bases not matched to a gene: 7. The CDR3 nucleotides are TGTGCCAGCAGTTTAGGACAGGGGGGGTGGGGGAACACTGAAGCTTTCTTT. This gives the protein CASSLGQGGWGNTEAFF.

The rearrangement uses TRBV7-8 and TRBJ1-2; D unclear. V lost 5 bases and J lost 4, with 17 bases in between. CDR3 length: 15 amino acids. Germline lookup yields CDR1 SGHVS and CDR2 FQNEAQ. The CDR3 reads CASSTQAPSLYGYTF. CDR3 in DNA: TGTGCCAGCAGCACCCAGGCGCCCAGCCTCTATGGCTACACCTTC.

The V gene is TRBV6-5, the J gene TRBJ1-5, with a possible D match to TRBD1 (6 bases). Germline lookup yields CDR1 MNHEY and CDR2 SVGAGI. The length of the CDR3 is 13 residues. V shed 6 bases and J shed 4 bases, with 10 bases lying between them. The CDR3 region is CASRDRPNQPQHF. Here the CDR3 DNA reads TGTGCCAGCAGGGACAGACCTAATCAGCCCCAGCATTTT.